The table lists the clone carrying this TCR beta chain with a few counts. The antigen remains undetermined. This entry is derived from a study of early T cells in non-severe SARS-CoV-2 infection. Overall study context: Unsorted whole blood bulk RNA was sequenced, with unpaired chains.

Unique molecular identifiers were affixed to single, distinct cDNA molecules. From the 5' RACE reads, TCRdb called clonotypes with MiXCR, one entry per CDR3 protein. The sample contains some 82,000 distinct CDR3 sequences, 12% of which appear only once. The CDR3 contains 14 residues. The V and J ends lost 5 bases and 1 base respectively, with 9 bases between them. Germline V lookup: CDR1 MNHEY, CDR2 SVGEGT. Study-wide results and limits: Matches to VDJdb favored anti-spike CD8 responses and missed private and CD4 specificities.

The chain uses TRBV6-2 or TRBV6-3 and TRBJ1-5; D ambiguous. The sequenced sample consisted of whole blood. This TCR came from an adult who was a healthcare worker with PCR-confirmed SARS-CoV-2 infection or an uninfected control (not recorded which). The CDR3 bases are TGTGCCAGCAGTCCCATTATCAGCAATCAGCCCCAGCATTTT. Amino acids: CASSPIISNQPQHF.